The 10 T cell receptor beta chains presented below share a single source sample, sequenced in a study of blood T cell repertoires in COVID-19. The repertoire was sequenced with immunoSEQ multiplex PCR; TCRdb's copy has only in-frame clones and lacks some. The sample yields 150,000 or so clones, 85% to 95% seen once. Source material: peripheral blood. These receptors were taken from a woman between 45 and 60 years old with acute or convalescent COVID-19.

The chain combines TRBV30 with TRBJ1-5; D not certain. Deletions cut 0 bases from V and 7 bases from J, with 13 bases between. CDR1 and CDR2 from the germline V gene are GTSNPN and SVGIG (reference sequence). The CDR3 length is 14 residues. The CDR3 is CAWSVRSGRQPQHF. As DNA, the CDR3 is TGTGCCTGGAGTGTACGCTCGGGGAGACAGCCCCAGCATTTT.

The rearrangement uses TRBV19 and TRBJ1-5; D call uncertain. The germline gives CDR1 LNHDA, CDR2 SQIVND (reference sequence). V lost 3 bases and J lost 2, with 11 bases in between. This CDR3 comprises 15 residues. The CDR3 bases are TGTGCCAGTAGTATTGACGGGAACGGCAATCAGCCCCAGCATTTT. It specifies CASSIDGNGNQPQHF.

The chain employs TRBV2 and TRBJ1-3; 7 nucleotides align to TRBD1. The length of the CDR3 is 13 residues. V lost 5 bases, J lost 8 bases, and 6 bases stayed unmatched. Germline-derived CDR1 and CDR2 are SNHLY and FYNNEI. The CDR3 sequence is CASSRQGFDTIYF. CDR3 nucleotide sequence: TGTGCCAGCAGTCGACAGGGTTTTGACACCATATATTTT.

This CDR3 reads CASSIGIGGTGELFF. CDR3 in DNA: TGTGCCAGTAGTATAGGTATTGGAGGGACCGGGGAGCTGTTTTTT. V and J are TRBV19 and TRBJ2-2, with TRBD2 as a possible D gene (6 bases). The CDR3 has 15 amino acids. Germline CDR1 LNHDA, CDR2 SQIVND (reference sequence). V dropped 1 base and J dropped 5 bases, with 11 bases sitting between them.

This sequence joins TRBV19 and TRBJ1-1; 9 nucleotides align to TRBD1. From germline, CDR1 is LNHDA and CDR2 SQIVND (reference sequence). The CDR3 length is 18 residues. With 6 bases clipped from V and 2 bases from J, the junction kept 16 bases outside the gene matches. In nucleotides, the CDR3 is TGTGCCAGTAGACGATCATTAGGAGGACAGGGGCTAAACACTGAAGCTTTCTTT. It codes for CASRRSLGGQGLNTEAFF.

This rearrangement joins TRBV5-1 to TRBJ2-1, with 9 bases lining up with TRBD1. The CDR3 covers 16 residues. In germline, CDR1 is SGHRS, CDR2 YFSETQ. Trimming cost V 1 base and J 5 bases; bases outside gene matches: 7. This CDR3 reads CASSLFGTGYDNEQFF. The CDR3 nucleotides are TGCGCCAGCAGCTTGTTTGGGACAGGGTACGACAATGAGCAGTTCTTC.

The rearrangement uses TRBV7-2 and TRBJ2-5; the match to TRBD2 covers 10 bases. The V and J ends lost 4 bases and 4 bases, in that order; junction bases with no gene match: 9. Germline CDR1 is SGHTA and CDR2 is FQGNSA. The CDR3 spans 16 residues. For the CDR3, the DNA is TGTGCCAGCAGCTACTATAGCGGGGGGCTCGGAGAGACCCAGTACTTC. Its protein product is CASSYYSGGLGETQYF.

This clone was picked up one time. This chain links TRBV5-1 with TRBJ2-3, with TRBD1 as a possible D gene (7 bases). From germline, CDR1 is SGHRS and CDR2 YFSETQ. The CDR3 has 14 residues. V dropped 7 bases and J dropped 2 bases, with 14 bases sitting between them. The CDR3 DNA reads TGCGCCAGCGCCGACAGGGACTTCACAGATACGCAGTATTTT. Protein: CASADRDFTDTQYF.

This clone showed up just once. V usage is TRBV5-1 and J usage is TRBJ1-3; TRBD1 aligns across 8 bases. Germline V gene lookup returns CDR1 SGHRS and CDR2 YFSETQ. This CDR3 is 15 amino acids long. Losses at the gene ends were 3 bases for V and 4 bases for J; bases not matched to a gene: 6. The CDR3 loop reads CASSYGQGNGNTIYF. DNA of the CDR3: TGCGCCAGCAGCTATGGACAGGGAAACGGAAACACCATATATTTT.

J is TRBJ1-4 and V is TRBV5-6; perhaps TRBD1 as D (6 bases). The CDR3 totals 19 residues. Trimming shortened V by 1 base and J by 1 base, and 20 bases separated the two germline ends. In germline, CDR1 is SGHDT, CDR2 YYEEEE. CDR3 protein: CASSLIRGSKWRTNEKLFF. The CDR3 DNA reads as TGTGCCAGCAGCTTGATCAGGGGTTCGAAGTGGAGAACTAATGAAAAACTGTTTTTT.